These 32 T cell receptor beta chains were all obtained from the same sample, sequenced in a study of Tregs in tolerant kidney transplant recipients. Assay used: immunoSEQ multiplex PCR; TCRdb lists only in-frame clones, some missing. The listing records about 48,000 clones. This material consisted of CD4+ T cells from blood, taken before the transplant. Receptors were obtained from a human donor who received a combined kidney and bone marrow transplant.

CDR3 DNA (partial): TGCAGTGTGACAAACAGGGATACTGAA. Residues: CSVTNRDTE. The complete CDR3 sequence is CSVTNRDTEAFF. The chain is built from TRBV20-1 and TRBJ1-1; a weak D match, TRBD1 (6 bases). The observed sequence ends 3 residues before the CDR3 terminus, with the missing tail filled in from the germline J gene. V lost 7 bases, J lost 5 bases, and 14 bases lay in between. The CDR3 covers 12 residues. Germline lookup yields CDR1 DFQATT and CDR2 SNEGSKA (reference sequence).

In the case of this clone: The CDR3 is cut off 3 residues early in the read; its end comes from the germline J gene. The chain recombines TRBV29-1 with TRBJ1-1; a weak D match, TRBD1 (6 bases). The CDR3 is made up of 11 amino acids. Per germline, CDR1 SQVTM and CDR2 ANQGSEA. The sequenced CDR3 bases are TGCAGCGTGGCCCGACAGGCCGAA. As protein: CSVARQAE. The complete CDR3 sequence is CSVARQAEAFF.

Of note for this clone: Coverage ceases 3 residues before the CDR3 finishes, and the germline J gene fills in the end. The V call is TRBV30, the J call TRBJ1-5, with D perhaps matching TRBD1 (6 bases). Trimming took off 2 bases at V and 7 bases at J, with 12 bases between the two ends. This CDR3 comprises 13 residues. CDR1 and CDR2 (germline): GTSNPN, SVGIG (reference sequence). CDR3 DNA, as far as it was read: TGTGCCTGGAGTCCCGACAGGTCCCAGCCC. Encoded protein: CAWSPDRSQP. The entire CDR3 protein reads CAWSPDRSQPQHF.

As concerns this clone: The CDR3 extends 3 residues past the end of the read, so its final part is completed from the germline J gene. The J gene is TRBJ2-2, the V gene TRBV2; D gene unclear. This CDR3 contains 14 residues. Between the trimmed V and J ends, which lost 5 bases and 2 bases, there was a span of 9 bases. Germline CDR1 and CDR2: SNHLY and FYNNEI. CDR3 residues: CASSFDTNTGELFF. The sequenced part of the CDR3 DNA is TGTGCCAGCAGTTTTGACACCAACACCGGGGAG.

As for this clone: The read ends 3 residues early relative to the CDR3; the germline J gene fills the gap. The chain links TRBV20-1 to TRBJ1-3, with a possible D match to TRBD1 (6 bases). Germline loops: CDR1 DFQATT, CDR2 SNEGSKA (reference sequence). The CDR3 sequence is 18 residues long. Trimming cost V 1 base and J 0 bases, with 19 bases left between them. The CDR3 spells CSARGYQRGTLSGNTIYF. The CDR3 bases that were read are TGCAGTGCTAGAGGGTACCAGAGAGGGACACTCTCTGGAAACACC.

For this clone: A read error may account for a junction end that differs from germline. The CDR3 end is not reached by the read, which stops 3 residues before it; the germline J gene fills it in. This chain links TRBV4-2 with TRBJ2-3; perhaps TRBD2 as D (6 bases). Germline V gene data show CDR1 as LGHNA and CDR2 as YNFKEQ. This CDR3 contains 15 residues. The CDR3 sequence is CASSQLGGSTDTQYF. CDR3 bases read: TGCGCCAGCAGCCAACTGGGGGGAAGCACAGATACG.

A note on this clone: Sequencing ends 3 residues short of the CDR3 end; the germline J gene provides the rest. V is TRBV7-9 and J is TRBJ2-7; a possible D gene is TRBD2 (5 bases). CDR3 length equals 14 residues. Trimming removed 5 bases at V and 5 bases at J, with 16 bases between. Germline V gene data show CDR1 as SEHNR and CDR2 as FQNEAQ (reference sequence). The sequenced CDR3 bases are TGTGCCAGCAGCCTCGGGGTGCAGTCCGACGAG. Residues: CASSLGVQSDE. The whole CDR3 protein reads CASSLGVQSDEQYF.

Concerning this clone itself: Read coverage stops 3 residues before the CDR3 terminus; the germline J gene supplies the remainder. The rearrangement joins TRBV19 to TRBJ2-7; the match to TRBD2 covers 7 bases. The CDR3 has 17 amino acids. V dropped 5 bases and J dropped 0; count of bases not matched to a gene: 13. Germline CDR1 and CDR2: LNHDA and SQIVND (reference sequence). Partial CDR3 DNA: TGTGCCAGTAGTGGTTCTGCTGTCGGCGGGAGCTCCTACGAG. Amino acids: CASSGSAVGGSSYE. The entire CDR3 sequence reads CASSGSAVGGSSYEQYF.

Comments on this clone: The read stops 3 residues short of the end of the CDR3; the missing end is completed from the germline J gene. V is TRBV18 and J is TRBJ2-5; 9 bases fit TRBD2. V was pared by 2 bases and J by 0 bases, with 7 bases of the junction left unmatched. The CDR3 is 17 residues long. In germline, CDR1 is KGHSH, CDR2 LQKENI. The CDR3 sequence: CASSPRPPSGNQETQYF. The sequenced CDR3 bases are TGTGCCAGCTCACCAAGGCCTCCTAGCGGGAACCAAGAGACC.

In regard to this clone: The read terminates 3 residues before the CDR3 end, so the remaining end is supplied by the germline J gene. The chain links TRBV7-8 to TRBJ1-2; unclear D gene. V was cut by 1 base and J by 6 bases, with 9 bases left in between. CDR1 SGHVS and CDR2 FQNEAQ come from the germline V gene. There are 13 residues in the CDR3. The DNA read from the CDR3 is TGTGCCAGCAGCTTAGGTACAGAAAATGGC. Translation: CASSLGTENG. Given in full, the CDR3 is CASSLGTENGYTF.

Details on this clone: Read data end 3 residues before the CDR3 end; the end is taken from the germline J gene. V and J are TRBV20-1 and TRBJ1-2, with D perhaps matching TRBD1 (5 bases). The V gene lost 3 bases and the J gene lost 6 bases, with 20 bases spanning the gap. Germline V gene sequence: CDR1 DFQATT, CDR2 SNEGSKA (reference sequence). The CDR3 runs to 15 residues. The CDR3 sequence is CSASLRRNRGNGYTF. The covered CDR3 bases are TGCAGTGCTAGTTTGCGGAGGAATCGGGGGAATGGC.

Concerning this clone: From the germline J gene comes the end of the CDR3, since the read stops 3 residues before it. The chain uses TRBV7-3 and TRBJ2-2; 8 bases match TRBD2. The CDR3 length is 16 residues. The germline V gene has CDR1 SGHTA and CDR2 FQGTGA. Trimming cost V 1 base and J 1 base; bases outside gene matches: 2. The CDR3 reads CASSLMAGGNTGELFF. CDR3 DNA, as far as it was read: TGTGCCAGCAGCTTAATGGCGGGAGGGAACACCGGGGAG.

With regard to this clone: The read falls 3 residues short of the CDR3 end, and the missing part is taken from the germline J gene. V and J are TRBV5-1 and TRBJ1-4, with 11 bases aligning to TRBD1. J gave up 7 bases and V 4 bases, and 9 bases lay outside the gene matches. Germline V lookup: CDR1 SGHRS, CDR2 YFSETQ. The CDR3 extends over 16 amino acids. CDR3 loop: CASSVGQGALREKLFF. Partial CDR3 DNA: TGCGCCAGCAGCGTCGGACAGGGGGCCCTCCGTGAAAAA.

Details on this clone: The read gets to within 3 residues of the CDR3 end, and the germline J gene fills in the rest. This chain connects TRBV14 to TRBJ1-2; D call uncertain. This CDR3 spans 12 amino acids. The germline CDR1 and CDR2 sequences are SGHDN and FVKESK. The CDR3 DNA, read in part, is TGTGCCAGCAGCCAAGATTCCAGGGGC. It yields the protein CASSQDSRG. The complete CDR3 protein is CASSQDSRGYTF.

Worth noting for this clone: The CDR3 extends 3 residues past the end of the read, so its final part is completed from the germline J gene. V usage is TRBV5-1 and J usage is TRBJ2-7; 8 bases align to TRBD1. The CDR3 consists of 14 residues. V trimming: 4 bases; J trimming: 3 bases; junction bases outside the gene matches: 6. CDR1 is SGHRS, CDR2 YFSETQ, per germline. The sequenced CDR3 bases are TGCGCCAGCAGCCCCTTTACAGGGGGCTACGAG. It is translated as CASSPFTGGYE. The whole CDR3 region reads CASSPFTGGYEQYF.

Comment on this clone: Read data end 3 residues before the CDR3 end; the end is taken from the germline J gene. This sequence joins TRBV4-2 and TRBJ2-7, with 9 bases that match TRBD2. With V trimmed by 0 bases and J by 3 bases, 9 bases remained unmatched. This CDR3 has 17 residues. CDR1 LGHNA and CDR2 YNFKEQ come from the germline V gene. The covered CDR3 bases are TGTGCCAGCAGCCAAGAGAGCGGGAGGCCTTTTCACTACGAG. Translated: CASSQESGRPFHYE. The whole CDR3 reads CASSQESGRPFHYEQYF.

With regard to this clone: The read ends 3 residues early relative to the CDR3; the germline J gene fills the gap. This chain uses TRBV6-1 with TRBJ1-5; 8 positions match TRBD1. Germline trimming cut 0 bases from V and 6 bases from J; bases unmatched to any gene: 10. This CDR3 region has 17 residues. Germline V gives CDR1 MNHNS, CDR2 SASEGT. The CDR3 loop reads CASSEALTGAVSQPQHF. The CDR3 bases that were read are TGTGCCAGCAGTGAAGCCCTGACAGGGGCGGTTAGTCAGCCC.

The CDR3 is CSARPTSGTYNEQFF. The covered CDR3 bases are TGCAGTGCTAGACCAACTAGCGGGACCTACAATGAG. This sequence joins TRBV20-1 and TRBJ2-1, with 10 positions matching TRBD2. The read terminates 3 residues ahead of where the CDR3 ends, so the germline J gene completes it. The germline V gene encodes CDR1 DFQATT and CDR2 SNEGSKA (reference sequence). This CDR3 spans 15 amino acids. V gave up 2 bases and J gave up 2 bases; unmatched junction bases: 3.

Note on this clone: The sequence runs out 3 residues before the end of the CDR3; the remainder is reconstructed from the germline J gene. The chain couples TRBV6-4 to TRBJ2-1; D might be TRBD1 (6 bases). Trimming shortened V by 2 bases and J by 7 bases, and 12 bases separated the two germline ends. The germline gives CDR1 MRHNA, CDR2 SNTAGT. This CDR3 is built from 14 residues. CDR3 sequence reads: CASSDQGLDNEQFF. CDR3 DNA (partial): TGTGCCAGCAGTGACCAGGGGCTGGATAATGAG.

For this clone: The CDR3 end falls 3 residues outside the read, so it is completed with the germline J gene. V usage is TRBV6-2 or TRBV6-3 and J usage is TRBJ2-1, with 14 positions matching TRBD2. V lost 6 bases, J lost 5 bases, and 9 bases stayed unmatched. From germline, CDR1 is MNHEY and CDR2 SVGEGT. CDR3 length: 17 residues. CDR3 bases read: TGTGCCAGCAGCCGGCCGGGACTAGCGGGAGTGGACAATGAG. It translates to CASSRPGLAGVDNE. The entire CDR3 protein is CASSRPGLAGVDNEQFF.

A word on this clone: The read comes to an end 3 residues before the CDR3 does, leaving the germline J gene to fill in the end. The chain employs TRBV19 and TRBJ1-5, with 8 positions matching TRBD1. The V gene end was trimmed by 6 bases and the J gene end by 2 bases; junction bases not matched to a gene: 12. Germline CDR1 and CDR2: LNHDA and SQIVND (reference sequence). The CDR3 covers 17 residues. The CDR3 here is CASRTMDRVIGNQPQHF. The sequenced part of the CDR3 DNA is TGTGCCAGTAGGACAATGGACAGGGTGATAGGCAATCAGCCC.

A note on this clone: The read comes to an end 3 residues before the CDR3 does, leaving the germline J gene to fill in the end. The V gene is TRBV7-2, the J gene TRBJ2-7, with 8 nucleotides matching TRBD1. The germline gives CDR1 SGHTA, CDR2 FQGNSA. Trimming at V came to 3 bases and at J to 6 bases, leaving 4 bases not matched to a gene. The CDR3 sequence is 13 residues long. CDR3 region: CASSLDRVGEQYF. The DNA read from the CDR3 is TGTGCCAGCAGCTTGGACAGGGTGGGCGAG.

For this clone: The read is 3 residues too short to cover the CDR3 end, so that end is filled in from the germline J gene. The gene calls are TRBV20-1 and TRBJ2-1, with 10 bases aligning to TRBD2. The V gene's germline CDR1 is DFQATT and CDR2 SNEGSKA (reference sequence). CDR3 length: 16 amino acids. The V and J ends lost 5 bases and 1 base, in that order; junction bases with no gene match: 8. This CDR3 reads CSAYDLAGDSYNEQFF. Partial CDR3 DNA: TGCAGTGCTTATGACCTAGCGGGAGATTCCTACAATGAG.

For this clone: The CDR3 end is not reached by the read, which stops 3 residues before it; the germline J gene fills it in. V usage is TRBV9 and J usage is TRBJ2-1; D possibly corresponds to TRBD2 (6 bases). V was clipped by 1 base and J by 2 bases, with 10 bases between them. Germline V gene lookup returns CDR1 SGDLS and CDR2 YYNGEE. The CDR3 is 15 residues long. The CDR3 is CASSVSGGTYNEQFF. The DNA read from the CDR3 is TGTGCCAGCAGCGTATCGGGCGGGACCTACAATGAG.

Note on this clone: The missing CDR3 end, 3 residues past where the read stops, is filled in from the germline J gene. This chain links TRBV20-1 with TRBJ2-6; D not certain. Germline V gene data show CDR1 as DFQATT and CDR2 as SNEGSKA (reference sequence). V lost 2 bases to trimming and J lost 8 bases, with 13 bases between them. This CDR3 spans 14 amino acids. The CDR3 spells CSARQGSGSNVLTF. CDR3 DNA, as far as it was read: TGCAGTGCTAGACAAGGCTCTGGTTCCAACGTC.

Of note for this clone: The observed sequence ends 3 residues before the CDR3 terminus, with the missing tail filled in from the germline J gene. V usage is TRBV29-1 and J usage is TRBJ2-1; 8 nucleotides match TRBD2. The length of the CDR3 is 14 residues. Per germline, CDR1 SQVTM and CDR2 ANQGSEA. The trim removed 6 bases at V and 9 bases at J, leaving 13 bases unmatched. CDR3 sequence reads: CSVITLAGHFEQFF. Incomplete CDR3 DNA: TGCAGCGTCATAACGCTAGCGGGCCACTTTGAG.

This clone registers medium-sized by frequency. Read data end 3 residues before the CDR3 end; the end is taken from the germline J gene. This sequence joins TRBV20-1 and TRBJ2-5, with 8 bases that match TRBD1. The germline gives CDR1 DFQATT, CDR2 SNEGSKA (reference sequence). The CDR3 sequence is 12 residues long. CDR3 residues: CSATGAGETQYF. The part of the CDR3 DNA that was read is TGCAGCGCGACAGGGGCCGGGGAGACC.

Worth noting for this clone: The CDR3 end is not reached by the read, which stops 3 residues before it; the germline J gene fills it in. The chain joins TRBV20-1 to TRBJ2-7, with 7 bases lining up with TRBD1. The CDR3 runs to 15 residues. After removal of 4 bases from V and 0 bases from J, the junction contained 9 bases not matched to a gene. Germline-derived CDR1 and CDR2 are DFQATT and SNEGSKA (reference sequence). CDR3 bases read: TGCAGTGCTAAGTGGACCCGGGACAGCTCCTACGAG. This sequence encodes CSAKWTRDSSYE. The full CDR3 reads CSAKWTRDSSYEQYF.

As regards this clone: The CDR3 end lies 3 residues beyond the end of the read and is filled in from the germline J gene. The chain joins TRBV19 to TRBJ2-5; TRBD2 agrees at 7 bases. Trimming removed 6 bases from V and 4 bases from J; junction bases left unmatched: 14. The CDR3 runs to 16 residues. Looked up from germline, CDR1 is LNHDA and CDR2 is SQIVND (reference sequence). The CDR3 sequence: CASRDLPGRGLETQYF. The CDR3 DNA, read in part, is TGTGCCAGTAGAGATCTCCCTGGGAGGGGACTAGAGACC.

Concerning this clone: The CDR3 end falls 3 residues outside the read, so it is completed with the germline J gene. The chain employs TRBV2 and TRBJ2-6; D is possibly TRBD1 (5 bases). Germline V gives CDR1 SNHLY, CDR2 FYNNEI. There are 17 residues in the CDR3. The V end lost 3 bases, the J end lost 4 bases, and 16 bases lay between the germline ends. CDR3 loop: CASSEPPRARGANVLTF. CDR3 DNA (partial): TGTGCCAGCAGTGAGCCGCCCAGGGCAAGAGGGGCCAACGTC.

Points on this clone: Read coverage stops 3 residues before the CDR3 terminus; the germline J gene supplies the remainder. V usage is TRBV30 and J usage is TRBJ1-5; D might be TRBD1 (5 bases). The CDR3 covers 15 residues. V lost 2 bases, J lost 0 bases, and 11 bases lay in between. CDR1 and CDR2 from the germline V gene are GTSNPN and SVGIG (reference sequence). CDR3 bases read: TGTGCCTGGAGTAAAGACAGCTTTAGCAATCAGCCC. Translation gives CAWSKDSFSNQP. The complete CDR3 protein is CAWSKDSFSNQPQHF.

A remark on this clone: The read comes to an end 3 residues before the CDR3 does, leaving the germline J gene to fill in the end. The chain couples TRBV30 to TRBJ1-1, with 8 bases matching TRBD1. V gave up 0 bases and J gave up 0 bases; unmatched junction bases: 15. Germline V gives CDR1 GTSNPN, CDR2 SVGIG (reference sequence). CDR3 length: 19 residues. CDR3: CAWSVRRQGLRGLNTEAFF. The CDR3 DNA, read in part, is TGTGCCTGGAGTGTAAGGCGACAGGGTCTCAGGGGGCTGAACACTGAA.